The clone carrying this TCR beta chain was seen only a few times. Antigen specificity is unknown. This entry comes from a study of identical twins. General study results and limits: When twins shared out-of-frame alpha sequences, those sequences had excess low generation probability.

Healthy Caucasian individuals made up all the donors. TCRdb called the 5' RACE reads again in MiXCR, with one record for every CDR3 protein. Of around 490,000 distinct CDR3 sequences in the sample, more than 13% are singletons; the top ten hold approximately 0.9%. CDR3 length: 13 residues. The germline CDR1 and CDR2 sequences are SNHLY and FYNNEI. V was clipped by 6 bases and J by 5 bases; unmatched bases: 4. The sample also formed part of further work on yellow fever vaccine responses in identical twins.

This clonotype was obtained from a woman aged 18 to 35 in good health. What was sequenced was CD4+ T cells sorted from blood. V is TRBV2 and J is TRBJ2-3, with 8 bases identical to TRBD1. The CDR3 sequence is CASRLQGGDTQYF. CDR3 sequence (DNA): TGTGCCAGCAGACTACAGGGGGGAGATACGCAGTATTTT.